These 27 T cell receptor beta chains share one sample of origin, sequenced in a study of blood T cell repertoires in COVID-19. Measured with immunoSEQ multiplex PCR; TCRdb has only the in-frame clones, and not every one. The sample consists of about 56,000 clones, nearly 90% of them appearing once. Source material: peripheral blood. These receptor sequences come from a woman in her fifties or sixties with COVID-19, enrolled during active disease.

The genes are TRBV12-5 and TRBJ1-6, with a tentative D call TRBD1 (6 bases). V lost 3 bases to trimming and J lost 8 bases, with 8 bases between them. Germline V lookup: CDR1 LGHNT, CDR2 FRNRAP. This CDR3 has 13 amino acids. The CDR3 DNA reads TGTGCTAGTGGTTTTGGGGGCCATTCACCCCTCCACTTT. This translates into CASGFGGHSPLHF. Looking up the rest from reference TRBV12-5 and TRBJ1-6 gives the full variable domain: DARVTQTPRHKVTEMGQEVTMRCQPILGHNTVFWYRQTMMQGLELLAYFRNRAPLDDSGMPKDRFSAEMPDATLATLKIQPSEPRDSAVYFCASGFGGHSPLHFGNGTRLTVT.

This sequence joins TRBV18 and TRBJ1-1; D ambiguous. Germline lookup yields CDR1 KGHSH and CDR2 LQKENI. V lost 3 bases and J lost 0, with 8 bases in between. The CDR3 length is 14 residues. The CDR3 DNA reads TGTGCCAGCTCACCGTCTCCTATGAACACTGAAGCTTTCTTT. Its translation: CASSPSPMNTEAFF.

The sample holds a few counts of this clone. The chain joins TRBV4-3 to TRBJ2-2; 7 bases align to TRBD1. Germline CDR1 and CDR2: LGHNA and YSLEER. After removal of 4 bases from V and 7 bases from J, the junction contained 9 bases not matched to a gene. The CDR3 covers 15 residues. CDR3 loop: CASSPREGAGGELFF. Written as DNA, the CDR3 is TGCGCCAGCAGCCCCCGTGAGGGGGCCGGCGGGGAGCTGTTTTTT.

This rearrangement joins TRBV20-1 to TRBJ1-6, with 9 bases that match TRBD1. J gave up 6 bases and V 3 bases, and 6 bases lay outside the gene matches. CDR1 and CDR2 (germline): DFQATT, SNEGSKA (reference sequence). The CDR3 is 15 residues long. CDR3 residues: CSASLGTGFNSPLHF. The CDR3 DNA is TGCAGTGCTAGTTTGGGGACAGGGTTTAATTCACCCCTCCACTTT.

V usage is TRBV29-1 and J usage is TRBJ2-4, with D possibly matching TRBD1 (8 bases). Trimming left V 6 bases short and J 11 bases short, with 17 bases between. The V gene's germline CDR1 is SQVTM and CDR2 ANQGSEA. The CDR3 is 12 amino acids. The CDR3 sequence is CSVQGGNNLQYF. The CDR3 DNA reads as TGCAGCGTACAGGGGGGGAATAACCTTCAGTACTTC. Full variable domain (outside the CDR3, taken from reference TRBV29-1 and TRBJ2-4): SAVISQKPSRDICQRGTSLTIQCQVDSQVTMMFWYRQQPGQSLTLIATANQGSEATYESGFVIDKFPISRPNLTFSTLTVSNMSPEDSSIYLCSVQGGNNLQYFGAGTRLSVL.

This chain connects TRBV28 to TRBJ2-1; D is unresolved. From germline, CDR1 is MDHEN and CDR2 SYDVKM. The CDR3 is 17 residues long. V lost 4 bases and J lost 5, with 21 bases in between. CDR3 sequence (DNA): TGTGCCAGCAGTTGGTCCCCAAATACCCCGAGAAACAATGAGCAGTTCTTC. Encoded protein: CASSWSPNTPRNNEQFF.

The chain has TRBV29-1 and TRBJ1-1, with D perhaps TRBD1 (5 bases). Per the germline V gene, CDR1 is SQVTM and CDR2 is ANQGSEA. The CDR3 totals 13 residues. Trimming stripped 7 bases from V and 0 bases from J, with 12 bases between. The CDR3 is CSGGKQVNTEAFF. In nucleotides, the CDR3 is TGCAGCGGCGGTAAACAGGTGAACACTGAAGCTTTCTTT.

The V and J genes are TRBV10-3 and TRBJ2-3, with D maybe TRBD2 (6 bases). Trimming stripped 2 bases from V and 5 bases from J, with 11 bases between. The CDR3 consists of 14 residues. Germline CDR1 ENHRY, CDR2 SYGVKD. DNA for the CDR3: TGTGCCATCAGTGAGAGTTCGGGAGTAGATACGCAGTATTTT. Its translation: CAISESSGVDTQYF.

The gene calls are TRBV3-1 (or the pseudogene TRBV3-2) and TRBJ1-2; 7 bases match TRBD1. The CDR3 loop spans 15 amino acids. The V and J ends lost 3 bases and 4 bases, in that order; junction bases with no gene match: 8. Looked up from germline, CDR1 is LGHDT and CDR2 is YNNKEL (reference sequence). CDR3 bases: TGTGCCAGCAGCCACGCTACAGGGGCGGGCTATGGCTACACCTTC. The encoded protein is CASSHATGAGYGYTF.

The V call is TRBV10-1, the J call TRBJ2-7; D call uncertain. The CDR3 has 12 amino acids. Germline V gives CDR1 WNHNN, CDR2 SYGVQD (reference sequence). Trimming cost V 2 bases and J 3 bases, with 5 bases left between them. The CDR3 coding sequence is TGCGCCAGCAGTGAGATCGGCTACGAGCAGTACTTC. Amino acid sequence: CASSEIGYEQYF.

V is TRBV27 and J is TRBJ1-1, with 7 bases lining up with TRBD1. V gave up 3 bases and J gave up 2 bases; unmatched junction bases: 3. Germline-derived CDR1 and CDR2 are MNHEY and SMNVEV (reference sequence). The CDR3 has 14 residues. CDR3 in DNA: TGTGCCAGCAGTTTGGGACAGAGAAACACTGAAGCTTTCTTT. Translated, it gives CASSLGQRNTEAFF.

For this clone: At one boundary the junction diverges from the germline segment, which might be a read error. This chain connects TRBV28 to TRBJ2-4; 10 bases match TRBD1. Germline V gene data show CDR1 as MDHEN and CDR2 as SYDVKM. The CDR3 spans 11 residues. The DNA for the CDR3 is TGTGCCAGCAGCCGGCCCGGACAGGGGGTCTTC. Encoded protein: CASSRPGQGVF.

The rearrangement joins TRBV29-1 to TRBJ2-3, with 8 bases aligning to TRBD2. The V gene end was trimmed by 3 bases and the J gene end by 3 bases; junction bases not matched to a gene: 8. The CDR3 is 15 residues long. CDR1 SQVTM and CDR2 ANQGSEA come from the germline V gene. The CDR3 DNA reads TGCAGCGTTGAGGCCGGGGGGGCGAGTACAGATACGCAGTATTTT. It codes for CSVEAGGASTDTQYF.

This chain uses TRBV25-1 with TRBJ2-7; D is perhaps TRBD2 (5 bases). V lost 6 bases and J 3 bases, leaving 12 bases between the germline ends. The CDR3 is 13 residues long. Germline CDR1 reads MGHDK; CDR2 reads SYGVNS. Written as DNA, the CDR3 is TGTGCCAGCAGCGTAGAGGGCCACTACGAGCAGTACTTC. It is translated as CASSVEGHYEQYF.

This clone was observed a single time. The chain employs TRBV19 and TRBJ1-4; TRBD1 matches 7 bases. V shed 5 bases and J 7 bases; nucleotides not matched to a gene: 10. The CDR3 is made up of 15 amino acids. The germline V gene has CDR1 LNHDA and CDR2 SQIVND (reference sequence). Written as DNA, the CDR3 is TGTGCCAGTAGTTCGAGATGGACAGGTGGTGAAAAACTGTTTTTT. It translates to CASSSRWTGGEKLFF. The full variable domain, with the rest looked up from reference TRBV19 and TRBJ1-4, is DGGITQSPKYLFRKEGQNVTLSCEQNLNHDAMYWYRQDPGQGLRLIYYSQIVNDFQKGDIAEGYSVSREKKESFPLTVTSAQKNPTAFYLCASSSRWTGGEKLFFGSGTQLSVL.

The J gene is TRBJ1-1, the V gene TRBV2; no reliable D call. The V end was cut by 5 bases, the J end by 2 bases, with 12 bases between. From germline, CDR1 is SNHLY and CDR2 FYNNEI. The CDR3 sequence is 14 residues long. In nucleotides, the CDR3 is TGTGCCAGCAGTTCACTAGGCACTAACACTGAAGCTTTCTTT. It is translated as CASSSLGTNTEAFF.

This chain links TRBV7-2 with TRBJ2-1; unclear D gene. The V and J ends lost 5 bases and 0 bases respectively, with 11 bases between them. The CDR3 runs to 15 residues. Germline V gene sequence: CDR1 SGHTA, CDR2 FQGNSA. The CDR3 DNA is TGTGCCAGCAGCCCTGAGCCGAGCTCCTACAATGAGCAGTTCTTC. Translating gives CASSPEPSSYNEQFF.

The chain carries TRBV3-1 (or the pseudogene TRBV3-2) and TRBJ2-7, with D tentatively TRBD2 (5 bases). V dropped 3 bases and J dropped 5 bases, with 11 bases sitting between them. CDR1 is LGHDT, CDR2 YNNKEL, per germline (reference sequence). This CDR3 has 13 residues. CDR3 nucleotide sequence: TGTGCCAGCAGCCAGGTGGGAGCTAACGAGCAGTACTTC. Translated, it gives CASSQVGANEQYF.

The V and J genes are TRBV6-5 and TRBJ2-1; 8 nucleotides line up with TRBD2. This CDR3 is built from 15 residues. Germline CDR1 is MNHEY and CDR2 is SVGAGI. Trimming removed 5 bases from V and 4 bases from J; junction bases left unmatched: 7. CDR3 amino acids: CASSPPGGRYNEQFF. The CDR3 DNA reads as TGTGCCAGCAGTCCCCCGGGAGGGCGATACAATGAGCAGTTCTTC.

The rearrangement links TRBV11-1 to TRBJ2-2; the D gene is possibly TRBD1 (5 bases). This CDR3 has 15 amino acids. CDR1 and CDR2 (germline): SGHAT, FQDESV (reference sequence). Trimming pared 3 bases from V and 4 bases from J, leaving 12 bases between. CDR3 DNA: TGTGCCAGCAGCTTCGTTTACAGGAGCACCGGGGAGCTGTTTTTT. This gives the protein CASSFVYRSTGELFF.

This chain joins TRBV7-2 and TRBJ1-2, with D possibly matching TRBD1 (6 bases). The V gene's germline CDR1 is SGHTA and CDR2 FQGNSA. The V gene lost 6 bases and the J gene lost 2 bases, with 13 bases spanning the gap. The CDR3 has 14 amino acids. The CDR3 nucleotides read TGTGCCAGCAGTCGGCCGGGACAAAACTATGGCTACACCTTC. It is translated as CASSRPGQNYGYTF.

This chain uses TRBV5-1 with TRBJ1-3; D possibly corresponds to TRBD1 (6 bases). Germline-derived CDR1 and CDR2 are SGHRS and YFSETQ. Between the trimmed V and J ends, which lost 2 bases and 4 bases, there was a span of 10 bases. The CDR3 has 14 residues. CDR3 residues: CASSLTGFGNTIYF. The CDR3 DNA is TGCGCCAGCAGCTTAACAGGGTTCGGAAACACCATATATTTT.

The CDR3 region is CASAAGTGGFGELFF. DNA of the CDR3: TGTGCCAGTGCGGCGGGGACAGGGGGCTTCGGGGAGCTGTTTTTT. The chain combines TRBV19 with TRBJ2-2; 12 nucleotides agree with TRBD1. J lost 7 bases, V lost 8 bases, and 8 bases had no gene match. This CDR3 has 15 residues. Germline V gene sequence: CDR1 LNHDA, CDR2 SQIVND (reference sequence).

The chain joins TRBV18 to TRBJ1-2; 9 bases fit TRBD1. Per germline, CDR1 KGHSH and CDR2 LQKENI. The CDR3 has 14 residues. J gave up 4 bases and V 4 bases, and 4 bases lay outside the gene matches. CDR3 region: CASSRTGEAYGYTF. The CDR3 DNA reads TGTGCCAGCTCACGGACAGGGGAGGCCTATGGCTACACCTTC. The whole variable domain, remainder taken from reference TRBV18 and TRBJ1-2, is NAGVMQNPRHLVRRRGQEARLRCSPMKGHSHVYWYRQLPEEGLKFMVYLQKENIIDESGMPKERFSAEFPKEGPSILRIQQVVRGDSAAYFCASSRTGEAYGYTFGSGTRLTVV.

The DNA for the CDR3 is TGTGCCAGCAGCTTCCTCATTGGGGCGAACACTGAAGCTTTCTTT. The encoded protein is CASSFLIGANTEAFF. The chain combines TRBV7-2 with TRBJ1-1; possible D gene TRBD1, 5 bases. This CDR3 has 15 residues. In germline, CDR1 is SGHTA, CDR2 FQGNSA. The ends were cut back, 3 bases at V and 1 base at J, with 12 bases in the middle.

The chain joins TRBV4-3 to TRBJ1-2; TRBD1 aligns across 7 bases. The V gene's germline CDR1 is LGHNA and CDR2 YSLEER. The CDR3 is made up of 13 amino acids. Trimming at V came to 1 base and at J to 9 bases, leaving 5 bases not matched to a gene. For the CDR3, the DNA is TGCGCCAGCAGCCAAGTACAGGGGAGCAGCTACACCTTC. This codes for CASSQVQGSSYTF.

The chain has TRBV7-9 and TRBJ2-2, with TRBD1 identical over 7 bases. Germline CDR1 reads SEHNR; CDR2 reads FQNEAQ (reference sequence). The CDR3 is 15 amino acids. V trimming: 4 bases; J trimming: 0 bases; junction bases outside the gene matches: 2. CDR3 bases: TGTGCCAGCAGCTGGGACAGCACGAACACCGGGGAGCTGTTTTTT. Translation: CASSWDSTNTGELFF. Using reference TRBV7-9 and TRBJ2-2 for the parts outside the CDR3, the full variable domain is DTGVSQNPRHKITKRGQNVTFRCDPISEHNRLYWYRQTLGQGPEFLTYFQNEAQLEKSRLLSDRFSAERPKGSFSTLEIQRTEQGDSAMYLCASSWDSTNTGELFFGEGSRLTVL.